These 25 T cell receptor beta chains were sequenced from one sample in a study of CD8 T cells in ankylosing spondylitis. Study conclusions and caveats: Ankylosing spondylitis blood appeared to be characterized by a TCR beta motif of eight highly homologous variants.

Their cognate antigens are unknown. Each CDR3 protein is one row after TCRdb ran MiXCR on the 5' RACE reads. The profile shows hundreds of thousands of distinct CDR3 sequences, 25% to 30% of them singletons. Sequences were obtained from blood, either unsorted or a sorted T cell fraction (not recorded which). These receptors were collected from a male donor with ankylosing spondylitis.

This clonotype was observed a handful of times. The V and J genes are TRBV10-3 and TRBJ2-2; weak D call: TRBD2 (6 bases). The V and J ends lost 0 bases and 2 bases respectively, with 16 bases between them. This CDR3 has 18 residues. In germline, CDR1 is ENHRY, CDR2 SYGVKD. The CDR3 spells CAISESGTRYSNTGELFF. DNA of the CDR3: TGTGCCATCAGTGAGTCTGGGACTCGCTACTCCAACACCGGGGAGCTGTTTTTT.

This clonotype has ten or more counts. The chain joins TRBV4-1 to TRBJ2-3, with 14 bases aligning to TRBD2. Per germline, CDR1 MGHRA and CDR2 YSYEKL. V shed 3 bases and J 4 bases; nucleotides not matched to a gene: 12. This CDR3 comprises 19 residues. CDR3 protein: CASSQSRSGTSGSPDTQYF. The CDR3 bases are TGCGCCAGCAGCCAGAGCCGGAGTGGGACTAGCGGGAGCCCAGATACGCAGTATTTT.

Only a few counts were recorded for this clonotype. The chain combines TRBV24-1 with TRBJ1-1, with 9 bases that match TRBD1. The CDR3 has 14 amino acids. Germline CDR1 reads KGHDR; CDR2 reads SFDVKD. V shed 7 bases and J 3 bases; nucleotides not matched to a gene: 5. The CDR3 bases are TGTGCCACCAGCCAGGGACAGGGAGACACTGAAGCTTTCTTT. This codes for CATSQGQGDTEAFF.

V and J are TRBV5-1 and TRBJ2-1; D unresolved. Trimming took off 2 bases at V and 7 bases at J, with 13 bases between the two ends. Germline V CDR1 and CDR2: SGHRS, YFSETQ. This CDR3 spans 14 amino acids. CDR3 sequence: CASSFPSIGNEQFF. The CDR3 region has the DNA TGCGCCAGCAGCTTCCCGTCCATCGGGAATGAGCAGTTCTTC. The full variable domain, completed using reference TRBV5-1 and TRBJ2-1, is KAGVTQTPRYLIKTRGQQVTLSCSPISGHRSVSWYQQTPGQGLQFLFEYFSETQRNKGNFPGRFSGRQFSNSRSEMNVSTLELGDSALYLCASSFPSIGNEQFFGPGTRLTVL.

This chain uses TRBV20-1 with TRBJ2-5, with a weak D call TRBD2 (6 bases). Trimming took off 7 bases at V and 3 bases at J, with 12 bases between the two ends. The CDR3 is 12 residues long. Germline CDR1 DFQATT, CDR2 SNEGSKA (reference sequence). This CDR3 reads CSGWGGEETQYF. The CDR3 DNA is TGCAGTGGATGGGGCGGGGAAGAGACCCAGTACTTC.

The chain links TRBV7-2 to TRBJ1-1; D is possibly TRBD1 (5 bases). V lost 2 bases to trimming and J lost 5 bases, with 9 bases between them. This CDR3 is built from 13 residues. The germline gives CDR1 SGHTA, CDR2 FQGNSA. The CDR3: CASSLSGRTEAFF. The CDR3 DNA follows: TGTGCCAGCAGCTTATCGGGGCGGACTGAAGCTTTCTTT. The full variable domain, rest sourced from reference TRBV7-2 and TRBJ1-1, is GAGVSQSPSNKVTEKGKDVELRCDPISGHTALYWYRQSLGQGLEFLIYFQGNSAPDKSGLPSDRFSAERTGGSVSTLTIQRTQQEDSAVYLCASSLSGRTEAFFGQGTRLTVV.

V gene TRBV4-1 combines with J gene TRBJ2-5, with 11 bases aligning to TRBD2. Germline loops: CDR1 MGHRA, CDR2 YSYEKL. The CDR3 loop spans 15 amino acids. Losses at the gene ends were 3 bases for V and 5 bases for J; bases not matched to a gene: 5. The CDR3 loop reads CASSQILAGEETQYF. CDR3 coding DNA: TGCGCCAGCAGCCAGATACTAGCGGGAGAGGAGACCCAGTACTTC.

This clonotype was detected a few times. This chain uses TRBV10-3 with TRBJ2-7; unclear D gene. Trimming pared 6 bases from V and 1 base from J, leaving 10 bases between. Germline V gene data show CDR1 as ENHRY and CDR2 as SYGVKD. The CDR3 covers 13 residues. In DNA form, the CDR3 reads TGTGCCATCAGGAGTCCGGGTTCCTACGAGCAGTACGTC. Translation: CAIRSPGSYEQYV.

The rearrangement links TRBV7-2 to TRBJ2-7, with 10 bases aligning to TRBD2. Per the germline V gene, CDR1 is SGHTA and CDR2 is FQGNSA. V lost 0 bases, J lost 4 bases, and 12 bases stayed unmatched. This CDR3 has 18 amino acids. Written as DNA, the CDR3 is TGTGCCAGCAGCTTAGCTTTTCTGGGGCTAGCGGGAGAGTACGAGCAGTACTTC. Its translation is CASSLAFLGLAGEYEQYF.

The rearrangement uses TRBV30 and TRBJ1-1; D uncertain. Trimming took off 1 base at V and 5 bases at J, with 17 bases between the two ends. Germline-derived CDR1 and CDR2 are GTSNPN and SVGIG (reference sequence). The CDR3 consists of 15 residues. CDR3: CAWSASIKQSTEAFF. In nucleotides, the CDR3 is TGTGCCTGGAGTGCCTCGATTAAGCAGTCGACTGAAGCTTTCTTT.

The table lists this clonotype with a few counts. This rearrangement joins TRBV6-5 to TRBJ1-2; possible D gene TRBD1, 5 bases. The CDR3 length is 16 residues. V lost 0 bases to trimming and J lost 4 bases, with 15 bases between them. Germline CDR1 MNHEY, CDR2 SVGAGI. The CDR3 spells CASSYSRDGTAYGYTF. The CDR3, as DNA: TGTGCCAGCAGTTACTCGAGGGACGGGACCGCCTATGGCTACACCTTC.

The table lists this clonotype with a few counts. The chain joins TRBV20-1 to TRBJ1-2; D gene ambiguous. The V gene's germline CDR1 is DFQATT and CDR2 SNEGSKA (reference sequence). The V end was cut by 3 bases, the J end by 4 bases, with 12 bases between. The CDR3 consists of 13 residues. The CDR3 protein is CSARDVGFYGYTF. The CDR3 nucleotides are TGCAGTGCTAGGGACGTAGGGTTCTATGGCTACACCTTC.

This clonotype was picked up a small number of times. The rearrangement links TRBV20-1 to TRBJ1-1; D possibly corresponds to TRBD1 (5 bases). Looked up from germline, CDR1 is DFQATT and CDR2 is SNEGSKA (reference sequence). The CDR3 spans 13 residues. Trimming shortened V by 5 bases and J by 4 bases, and 14 bases separated the two germline ends. The CDR3 loop is CSASDSRATEAFF. In nucleotides, the CDR3 is TGCAGTGCTTCAGACAGTAGGGCCACTGAAGCTTTCTTT.

The chain uses TRBV20-1 and TRBJ2-7; D possibly matches TRBD1 or TRBD2 (5 bases each). The CDR3 totals 14 residues. Germline CDR1 is DFQATT and CDR2 is SNEGSKA (reference sequence). With 0 bases removed from V and 3 bases from J, the gap between germline ends came to 12 bases. The chain's CDR3 is CSAREGTGVYEQYF. As DNA, the CDR3 is TGCAGTGCTAGAGAGGGGACCGGTGTCTACGAGCAGTACTTC.

This clonotype was counted a few times. The V call is TRBV20-1, the J call TRBJ1-1, with D hard to call. CDR3 size: 12 residues. The germline V and J ends were trimmed by 5 bases and 1 base, with 8 bases remaining between them. CDR1 is DFQATT, CDR2 SNEGSKA, per germline (reference sequence). The CDR3 nucleotides are TGCAGTGCTGACAACTCGAACACTGAAGCTTTCTTT. As protein: CSADNSNTEAFF.

This chain joins TRBV20-1 and TRBJ2-5; D is possibly TRBD1 (6 bases). V lost 1 base to trimming and J lost 2 bases, with 8 bases between them. The CDR3 loop spans 13 amino acids. In germline, CDR1 is DFQATT, CDR2 SNEGSKA (reference sequence). The CDR3 DNA sequence: TGCAGTGCTAGAGCGACAGGTCAAGAGACCCAGTACTTC. This codes for CSARATGQETQYF.

The V gene is TRBV7-2, the J gene TRBJ1-3; 9 nucleotides agree with TRBD1. The V and J ends lost 8 bases and 1 base, in that order; junction bases with no gene match: 0. The CDR3 consists of 13 residues. In germline, CDR1 is SGHTA, CDR2 FQGNSA. The DNA for the CDR3 is TGTGCCAGCGGGACAGGGTCTGGAAACACCATATATTTT. Translation gives CASGTGSGNTIYF.

This clonotype was seen more than once but under ten times. As DNA, the CDR3 is TGTGCCAGCAGTGAATCCCCCGGACTAGCGGGCTACAATGAGCAGTTCTTC. Amino acids: CASSESPGLAGYNEQFF. The chain combines TRBV25-1 with TRBJ2-1; 11 bases align to TRBD2. The CDR3 has 17 residues. Germline trimming cut 1 base from V and 3 bases from J; bases unmatched to any gene: 5. Germline lookup yields CDR1 MGHDK and CDR2 SYGVNS.

This sequence joins TRBV28 and TRBJ2-3; D is perhaps TRBD1 (6 bases). Trimming pared 4 bases from V and 3 bases from J, leaving 23 bases between. This CDR3 is 18 amino acids long. In germline, CDR1 is MDHEN, CDR2 SYDVKM. The CDR3 spells CASSSQGWVPVWTDTQYF. The CDR3 DNA reads TGTGCCAGCAGTTCACAGGGTTGGGTCCCCGTGTGGACAGATACGCAGTATTTT.

The chain recombines TRBV10-2 with TRBJ1-1; 8 bases are shared with TRBD1. Trimming took 3 bases from V and 4 from J; bases not matched to a gene: 10. From germline, CDR1 is WSHSY and CDR2 SAAADI. The CDR3 is made up of 16 amino acids. The CDR3 nucleotides are TGCGCCAGCAGTGATAAAGACAGGGGCGTTGGCACTGAAGCTTTCTTT. Amino acids: CASSDKDRGVGTEAFF.

The chain carries TRBV24-1 and TRBJ2-1; D is ambiguous. The CDR3 sequence is 14 residues long. The germline V and J ends were trimmed by 4 bases and 6 bases, with 12 bases remaining between them. Germline assignment: CDR1 KGHDR and CDR2 SFDVKD. The CDR3 sequence is CATSETGRPNEQFF. Here the CDR3 DNA reads TGTGCCACCAGTGAAACCGGGCGCCCCAATGAGCAGTTCTTC.

This clonotype has only a few counts. J is TRBJ1-2 and V is TRBV20-1; D unclear. Per the germline V gene, CDR1 is DFQATT and CDR2 is SNEGSKA (reference sequence). Trimming stripped 5 bases from V and 8 bases from J, with 9 bases between. This CDR3 is built from 10 residues. This chain's CDR3 is CSARGEGYTF. The CDR3 nucleotides read TGCAGTGCTCGTGGGGAGGGCTACACCTTC.

In its sample, this clonotype was seen once. CDR3 in amino acids: CASRRQHQHSSTDTQYF. In DNA, the CDR3 is TGTGCCAGCAGACGGCAACACCAGCACTCCAGCACAGATACGCAGTATTTT. This chain links TRBV21-1 with TRBJ2-3. TRBV21-1 constitutes a pseudogene. The CDR3 consists of 17 residues.

In its sample, this clonotype was seen a few times. The rearrangement links TRBV5-1 to TRBJ2-2; either TRBD1 or TRBD2 may fit D (6 bases each). This CDR3 comprises 16 residues. The germline V gene encodes CDR1 SGHRS and CDR2 YFSETQ. The germline V and J ends were trimmed by 4 bases and 9 bases, with 22 bases remaining between them. The CDR3 loop reads CASSPDTGLRGRELFF. CDR3 coding DNA: TGCGCCAGCAGCCCAGACACGGGACTCAGGGGCCGGGAGCTGTTTTTT.

V and J are TRBV2 and TRBJ1-5, with 12 bases that match TRBD1. Per the germline V gene, CDR1 is SNHLY and CDR2 is FYNNEI. Trimming at V came to 3 bases and at J to 2 bases, leaving 17 bases not matched to a gene. This CDR3 contains 21 residues. This CDR3 is CASSDRKTGTGGQLGNQPQHF. As DNA, the CDR3 is TGTGCCAGCAGTGACAGAAAAACCGGGACAGGGGGCCAACTGGGCAATCAGCCCCAGCATTTT.